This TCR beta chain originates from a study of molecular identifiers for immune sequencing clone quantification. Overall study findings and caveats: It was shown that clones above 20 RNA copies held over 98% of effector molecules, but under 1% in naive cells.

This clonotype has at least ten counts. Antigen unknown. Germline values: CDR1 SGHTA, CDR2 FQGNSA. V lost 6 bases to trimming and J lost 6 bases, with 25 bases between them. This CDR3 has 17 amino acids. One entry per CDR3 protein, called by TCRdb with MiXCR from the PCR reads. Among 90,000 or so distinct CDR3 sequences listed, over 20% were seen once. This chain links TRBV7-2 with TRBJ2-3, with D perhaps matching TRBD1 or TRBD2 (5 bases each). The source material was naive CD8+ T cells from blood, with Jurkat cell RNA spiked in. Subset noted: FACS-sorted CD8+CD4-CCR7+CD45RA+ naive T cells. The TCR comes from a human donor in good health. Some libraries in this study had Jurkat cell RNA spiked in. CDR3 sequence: CASSFREWGAYEDTQYF. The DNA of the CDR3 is TGTGCCAGCAGTTTTCGGGAATGGGGCGCCTATGAGGATACGCAGTATTTT.